One and the same sample provided the 13 T cell receptor beta chains below, sequenced in a study of cytomegalovirus exposure and HLA in healthy donors. The PCR contained 60 Vbeta and 13 Jbeta primers. Sequencing was performed with immunoSEQ multiplex PCR; in TCRdb, only in-frame clones are kept and a portion is missing. The sample holds 100,000 to 150,000 clones, 55% to 75% seen once. Sequencing was performed on PBMCs. The source is a man aged 45-65 years in good health and CMV-seropositive.

The chain has TRBV4-1 and TRBJ1-2, with D possibly matching TRBD1 (5 bases). Looked up from germline, CDR1 is MGHRA and CDR2 is YSYEKL. This CDR3 region has 15 residues. Trimming left V 0 bases short and J 5 bases short, with 13 bases between. CDR3 sequence: CASSQDEGGVYGYTF. CDR3 DNA sequence: TGCGCCAGCAGCCAAGATGAGGGAGGGGTTTATGGCTACACCTTC.

The chain links TRBV6-5 to TRBJ1-2, with D possibly matching TRBD1 (5 bases). The CDR3 is 13 residues long. V shed 6 bases and J shed 8 bases, with 16 bases lying between them. The germline V gene has CDR1 MNHEY and CDR2 SVGAGI. The CDR3 region is CASRLRDSGGYTF. For the CDR3, the DNA is TGTGCCAGCAGACTTAGAGACAGTGGGGGCTACACCTTC.

This clone was detected a few times. This chain links TRBV11-2 with TRBJ2-6; D is possibly TRBD1 (6 bases). Trimming cost V 8 bases and J 2 bases, with 13 bases left between them. CDR1 SGHAT and CDR2 FQNNGV come from the germline V gene. The CDR3 spans 15 residues. Written as DNA, the CDR3 is TGTGCCAGCGGAAAACAGGGTGCTGGGGCCAACGTCCTGACTTTC. Translating gives CASGKQGAGANVLTF.

This chain joins TRBV7-2 and TRBJ1-6; no clear D. CDR1 is SGHTA and CDR2 is FQGNSA in the germline V gene. This CDR3 spans 12 amino acids. V lost 0 bases and J lost 14, with 8 bases in between. The CDR3 coding sequence is TGTGCCAGCAGCTTAGCACTAGGGTCCCTCCACTTT. Its protein is CASSLALGSLHF.

The rearrangement links TRBV2 to TRBJ1-2; D is perhaps TRBD1 (6 bases). Trimming cost V 6 bases and J 6 bases, with 20 bases left between them. This CDR3 has 15 residues. Germline values: CDR1 SNHLY, CDR2 FYNNEI. This CDR3 is CASSAVYRGADGYTF. The CDR3, as DNA: TGTGCCAGCAGCGCCGTTTACCGGGGGGCTGATGGCTACACCTTC.

The chain employs TRBV5-1 and TRBJ1-2; 8 bases agree with TRBD1. The CDR3 spans 15 residues. The V segment lost 4 bases and the J segment 0 bases; nucleotides outside the gene matches: 5. Germline CDR1 reads SGHRS; CDR2 reads YFSETQ. DNA of the CDR3: TGCGCCAGCAGCGCGATACAGGGGGCTAACTATGGCTACACCTTC. Amino acid sequence: CASSAIQGANYGYTF.

The chain joins TRBV18 to TRBJ1-1, with D possibly being TRBD1 (6 bases). The CDR3 totals 12 residues. The V gene's germline CDR1 is KGHSH and CDR2 LQKENI. With 4 bases removed from V and 6 bases from J, the gap between germline ends came to 9 bases. CDR3 in DNA: TGTGCCAGCTCACTACAGGGAGCTGAAGCTTTCTTT. Translation: CASSLQGAEAFF.

J is TRBJ1-1 and V is TRBV29-1; 8 bases agree with TRBD1. The V and J ends lost 6 bases and 7 bases, in that order; junction bases with no gene match: 10. Looked up from germline, CDR1 is SQVTM and CDR2 is ANQGSEA. CDR3 length equals 13 residues. The CDR3 protein is CSVDRRGRGEAFF. The CDR3 nucleotides read TGCAGCGTCGACCGCAGGGGGCGCGGTGAAGCTTTCTTT.

The chain carries TRBV29-1 and TRBJ1-2; 7 bases fit TRBD1. CDR3 length: 13 amino acids. The V gene end was trimmed by 7 bases and the J gene end by 3 bases; junction bases not matched to a gene: 8. Germline V gives CDR1 SQVTM, CDR2 ANQGSEA. CDR3: CSARDRDDYGYTF. The CDR3 nucleotides read TGCAGCGCACGAGACAGGGACGACTATGGCTACACCTTC.

The gene calls are TRBV2 and TRBJ1-1; D unresolved. The germline V and J ends were trimmed by 1 base and 5 bases, with 11 bases remaining between them. Per germline, CDR1 SNHLY and CDR2 FYNNEI. This CDR3 is 14 amino acids long. The CDR3 here is CASSEGGVGTEAFF. Here the CDR3 DNA reads TGTGCCAGCAGTGAAGGGGGAGTAGGTACTGAAGCTTTCTTT.

The chain joins TRBV2 to TRBJ1-2; no firm D call. The V end was cut by 1 base, the J end by 0 bases, with 27 bases between. There are 21 residues in the CDR3. Per the germline V gene, CDR1 is SNHLY and CDR2 is FYNNEI. CDR3 region: CASSEVGGYGVRSRTNYGYTF. The CDR3 DNA follows: TGTGCCAGCAGTGAAGTTGGAGGGTACGGGGTGAGGAGTCGGACTAACTATGGCTACACCTTC.

This chain's CDR3 is CASSRDGGLETQYF. CDR3 coding DNA: TGCGCCAGCAGCCGGGACGGGGGGTTGGAGACCCAGTACTTC. The rearrangement links TRBV5-1 to TRBJ2-5, with 7 bases aligning to TRBD2. With 4 bases clipped from V and 5 bases from J, the junction kept 8 bases outside the gene matches. This CDR3 comprises 14 residues. Per the germline V gene, CDR1 is SGHRS and CDR2 is YFSETQ.

The rearrangement joins TRBV27 to TRBJ1-5, with 9 bases aligning to TRBD1. Germline V gene data show CDR1 as MNHEY and CDR2 as SMNVEV (reference sequence). The CDR3 covers 15 residues. V gave up 6 bases and J gave up 6 bases; unmatched junction bases: 9. Written as DNA, the CDR3 is TGTGCCAGCAGACTAGGGGGGACAGGGATTCAGCCCCAGCATTTT. Its translation: CASRLGGTGIQPQHF.